Below, one T cell receptor beta chain is given with its context. In the authors' methods: For nucleated cells, counts were estimated from reference gene primer amplification. TCRdb keeps only in-frame clones here, not all; method: immunoSEQ multiplex PCR. V and J calls and clone size are as listed in that table; D and trimming were resolved from the DNA. The table has 180,000 or so clones, around 87% seen once. Germline V gene data show CDR1 as MNHNY and CDR2 as SVGAGI (reference sequence). The V gene end was trimmed by 7 bases and the J gene end by 2 bases; junction bases not matched to a gene: 7. CDR3 length: 14 amino acids. These data come from a study of blood T cell repertoires in COVID-19. Whole-study context: Acute and convalescent COVID-19 specimens originated in the United States, Italy and Spain. T cells, B-cell-depleted T cells, or PBMCs supplied cDNA or gDNA.

The receptor comes from a man between 18 and 35 years old with active or convalescent COVID-19. J is TRBJ1-1 and V is TRBV6-6; TRBD1 agrees at 7 bases. The specimen sequenced was peripheral blood. CDR3 loop: CASTNRGGNTEAFF. In nucleotides, the CDR3 is TGTGCCAGCACCAACAGGGGCGGCAACACTGAAGCTTTCTTT.